Below, 13 T cell receptor beta chains from the same sample are listed, as sequenced in a study of shared clonotypes between healthy human individuals. Method: immunoSEQ multiplex PCR; TCRdb's copy keeps in-frame clones and lacks some. This table holds around 2.5 million clones, 93% found once. The sequencing input was naive CD4+ T cells from PBMCs. Sample subset: CD45RA+ positively selected. The receptor set was obtained from a young man in good health. Some clones in this sample may be carry-over from other donors' samples.

The J gene is TRBJ2-6, the V gene TRBV7-3, with 10 bases fitting TRBD1. CDR1 and CDR2 from the germline V gene are SGHTA and FQGTGA. V lost 5 bases to trimming and J lost 4 bases; unmatched junction nucleotides: 11. There are 18 residues in the CDR3. CDR3 sequence reads: CASSIPGQGPRGANVLTF. DNA of the CDR3: TGTGCCAGCAGCATCCCGGGACAGGGGCCAAGAGGGGCCAACGTCCTGACTTTC. The full variable domain, completed using reference TRBV7-3 and TRBJ2-6, is GAGVSQTPSNKVTEKGKYVELRCDPISGHTALYWYRQSLGQGPEFLIYFQGTGAADDSGLPNDRFFAVRPEGSVSTLKIQRTERGDSAVYLCASSIPGQGPRGANVLTFGAGSRLTVL.

This chain uses TRBV4-1 with TRBJ1-2; 9 positions agree with TRBD1. The CDR3 runs 17 residues. From germline, CDR1 is MGHRA and CDR2 YSYEKL. Trimming cost V 0 bases and J 4 bases; bases outside gene matches: 9. The CDR3 here is CASSQDILGQGLYGYTF. In DNA, the CDR3 is TGCGCCAGCAGCCAAGATATCTTGGGACAGGGACTCTATGGCTACACCTTC.

The chain recombines TRBV21-1 with TRBJ2-1; TRBD2 is the table's D call, not checked against the DNA. TRBV21-1 is a pseudogene. The CDR3 spans 17 residues. The CDR3 DNA is TGTGCCAGCAGCAAAGTTAATCTAGCCCAACTCACGGGGGAGCAGTTCTTC. This codes for CASSKVNLAQLTGEQFF.

The chain recombines TRBV29-1 with TRBJ2-7; TRBD2 is a possible D gene (6 bases). CDR1 and CDR2 from the germline V gene are SQVTM and ANQGSEA. The ends were cut back, 0 bases at V and 6 bases at J, with 21 bases in the middle. The length of the CDR3 is 16 residues. DNA of the CDR3: TGCAGCGTTGAAGATGGGGGACTCCGCCCAGTCGGCGAGCAGTACTTC. It translates to CSVEDGGLRPVGEQYF.

The chain recombines TRBV7-2 with TRBJ2-7; D call uncertain. CDR1 is SGHTA, CDR2 FQGNSA, per germline. The CDR3 extends over 13 amino acids. Trimming took off 2 bases at V and 4 bases at J, with 9 bases between the two ends. The CDR3 protein is CASSLRSQYEQYF. The CDR3 region has the DNA TGTGCCAGCAGCTTAAGGTCGCAGTACGAGCAGTACTTC.

The chain couples TRBV4-2 to TRBJ2-7; D is uncertain. The V and J ends lost 0 bases and 2 bases respectively, with 5 bases between them. Germline assignment: CDR1 LGHNA and CDR2 YNFKEQ. The CDR3 contains 13 residues. CDR3 sequence reads: CASSQDKAYEQYF. The CDR3 nucleotides are TGTGCCAGCAGCCAAGATAAAGCCTACGAGCAGTACTTC.

The gene calls are TRBV11-2 and TRBJ2-3; tentative D call: TRBD1 (5 bases). V dropped 5 bases and J dropped 4 bases, with 16 bases sitting between them. The germline V gene has CDR1 SGHAT and CDR2 FQNNGV. The CDR3 is 15 residues long. The CDR3 spells CASSPGIGRSDTQYF. The CDR3 DNA is TGTGCCAGCAGCCCAGGGATCGGTAGGTCAGATACGCAGTATTTT.

V is TRBV19 and J is TRBJ2-5; D is uncertain. The end of the DNA aligns better with TRBJ2-7, so the J call may be wrong. CDR3 size: 13 residues. Germline V lookup: CDR1 LNHDA, CDR2 SQIVND (reference sequence). The CDR3 bases are TGTGCCAGTAGTATAGATCCAGAATACGAGCAGTACTTC. Protein product: CASSIDPEYEQYF.

V and J are TRBV5-1 and TRBJ2-1; D unresolved. Between the trimmed V and J ends, which lost 5 bases and 2 bases, there was a span of 11 bases. This CDR3 is 14 amino acids long. Germline CDR1 and CDR2: SGHRS and YFSETQ. The CDR3 protein is CASRALPTYNEQFF. The CDR3 nucleotides are TGCGCCAGCAGGGCGCTGCCAACCTACAATGAGCAGTTCTTC.

This chain links TRBV11-3 with TRBJ2-1, with D perhaps TRBD2 (7 bases). Germline V gene lookup returns CDR1 SGHNT and CDR2 YENEEA. V was clipped by 2 bases and J by 8 bases, with 16 bases between them. The CDR3 loop spans 15 amino acids. In nucleotides, the CDR3 is TGTGCCAGCAGCTTATCAGGGGAGGGGAACTATGAGCAGTTCTTC. This gives the protein CASSLSGEGNYEQFF.

V gene TRBV5-8 combines with J gene TRBJ1-2, with 7 bases fitting TRBD1. V lost 4 bases to trimming and J lost 2 bases; unmatched junction nucleotides: 11. The CDR3 is made up of 16 amino acids. From germline, CDR1 is SGHTS and CDR2 YDEGEE. Written as DNA, the CDR3 is TGTGCCAGCAGCCCAGGACAGGAACTATTGAACTATGGCTACACCTTC. It encodes CASSPGQELLNYGYTF.

The rearrangement uses TRBV9 and TRBJ2-7; perhaps TRBD1 as D (5 bases). V was pared by 0 bases and J by 6 bases, with 13 bases between. Germline V gene lookup returns CDR1 SGDLS and CDR2 YYNGEE. The CDR3 loop spans 14 amino acids. Written as DNA, the CDR3 is TGTGCCAGCAGCGTAGCTCCCAGGGAAGGCGAGCAGTACTTC. Encoded protein: CASSVAPREGEQYF.

With respect to this clone: The same CDR3 also results from other DNA sequences found in this sample. The V gene is TRBV28, the J gene TRBJ2-3; TRBD1 might be the D (6 bases). Germline CDR1 is MDHEN and CDR2 is SYDVKM. V gave up 4 bases and J gave up 1 base, with 12 bases separating them. This CDR3 contains 15 residues. This CDR3 is CASSSTGEGTDTQYF. CDR3 coding DNA: TGTGCCAGCAGTTCGACAGGTGAGGGCACAGATACGCAGTATTTT. Together with reference TRBV28 and TRBJ2-3, the CDR3 gives the full variable domain: DVKVTQSSRYLVKRTGEKVFLECVQDMDHENMFWYRQDPGLGLRLIYFSYDVKMKEKGDIPEGYSVSREKKERFSLILESASTNQTSMYLCASSSTGEGTDTQYFGPGTRLTVL.